The entry that follows covers one T cell receptor beta chain sequence. Its antigen remains unknown. This sample is part of a study of Tregs in tolerant kidney transplant recipients. Study in general: Sorting of CD4+CD25+CD127- cells followed approximately 3-day belatacept mixed lymphocyte reactions, sometimes with roughly 5-day graft donor restimulation. The study, taken as a whole, reports: Biological reproducibility was not directly addressed, but technical replication error appeared minimal.

Profiled with immunoSEQ multiplex PCR; TCRdb holds only in-frame clones, not every one. Of more than 25,000 clones in the sample, 82% were seen once. The germline gives CDR1 DFQATT, CDR2 SNEGSKA (reference sequence). The CDR3 loop spans 11 amino acids. V was pared by 4 bases and J by 11 bases, with 11 bases between. The clonotype originates from a human donor in good health. Sequences were obtained from Tregs from blood cultured with allogeneic cells. The chain employs TRBV20-1 and TRBJ2-2; D gene unclear. This CDR3 reads CSAMGFPELFF. The CDR3 DNA is TGCAGTGCTATGGGGTTTCCCGAGCTGTTTTTT.